This T cell receptor beta chain was obtained from a study of OX40 agonist ivuxolimab in advanced cancers. About the study as a whole: The costimulatory receptor OX40 (CD134) was targeted by ivuxolimab, a fully human IgG2 agonistic monoclonal antibody. Intravenous ivuxolimab was administered to patients every 2 weeks at six dose levels: 0.01, 0.1, 0.3, 1.5, 3 and 10 mg/kg. Of the approximately 54 patients in dose escalation, about 20 had hepatocellular carcinoma, roughly 15 had melanoma, 9 had renal cell carcinoma and 9 had head and neck cancer. A male proportion of roughly 80% and a mean age of approximately 58 years, ranging from about 20 to 79, were recorded for the dose-escalation cohort. Patients were allowed to have had prior anti-PD-1, anti-PD-L1 or anti-CTLA-4 therapy, and roughly 40% of the dose-escalation patients had previously received checkpoint inhibitors. Partial responses occurred in three dose-escalation patients: two with cutaneous melanoma and one with hepatocellular carcinoma. Peripheral TCRbeta sequencing aimed to test whether ivuxolimab altered TCR sequence diversity and caused clonal T-cell expansion. The paper reports the monotherapy dose-escalation portion (N of about 52 patients) of the phase I ivuxolimab trial. Results the study describes overall, beyond this receptor: The antigen specificity of the clonally expanded peripheral T cells was not determined. At doses from 0.1 to 3.0 mg/kg, clonal expansion was seen in both CD4+ and CD8+ blood T cells between baseline and week 6. After ivuxolimab, expanded clones were on average more numerous among CD8+ T cells than among CD4+ T cells. Partial responders in the 0.1-3.0 mg/kg groups had among the lowest normalized peripheral clonal expansion, especially among CD8+ T cells. Low levels of normalized T-cell clonal expansion were also seen in some patients who did not respond.

V drops 2 bases and J drops 0 bases, leaving 8 bases in between. The CDR3 runs 15 amino acids, cysteine and phenylalanine included. Only the CDR3 portion is preserved as DNA: 45 bases, with reading frame beginning at the first base. CDR1 and CDR2 (SGHTA, FQGNSA) derive from the germline V gene. Turning to this clone: The antigen it recognizes is unknown. No base quality values were provided; no much bigger clone lies one nucleotide off.

For sequencing of the TCRbeta CDR3 region, genomic DNA was extracted from the sorted cells. TCRbeta CDR3 regions were sequenced using the immunoSEQ Assay. TCRdb re-hosts the immuneACCESS table, in-frame sequences only. Its copies lack some clones; in the studies checked, an unresolved V gene accounts for under half of them, and the cause for the rest is not known. This sample holds around 25,000 clones; roughly 78% were observed only once. Approximately 1.5% of the sample rests with the top ten. The trial excluded patients who had a history of autoimmune disease or who were on systemic immunosuppression. Peripheral blood for TCR sequencing was drawn from every dose cohort at baseline, at cycle 4 day 1 and at cycle 7 day 1. Samples came from an open-label, multicenter, first-in-human phase I dose-escalation trial of ivuxolimab. Adults with locally advanced or metastatic melanoma, renal cell carcinoma, hepatocellular carcinoma or head and neck squamous cell carcinoma were enrolled in the trial. CD4+ and CD8+ T cells were sorted separately from peripheral blood before TCR sequencing.

This TCR derives from an adult with an advanced solid tumor such as melanoma, head and neck, liver or kidney cancer. The V gene is TRBV7-2 and the J gene is TRBJ2-1, with TRBD2 as a weak D call on 6 bases. The sequenced sample was CD4+ or CD8+ T cells sorted from blood, obtained in a trial of the OX40 agonist ivuxolimab. The DNA sequence follows: TGTGCCAGCAGCTTACACGGGAGCTCCTACAATGAGCAGTTCTTC. It encodes CASSLHGSSYNEQFF.